Sequencing of this T cell receptor beta chain was carried out in a study of glioma-infiltrating T cells. The CDR3 has 12 residues. V was shortened by 1 base and J by 15 bases, with 13 bases between the two germline ends. Using RNA template, CDR3s of TCR alpha and beta were amplified with iRepertoire arm-PCR. MiXCR, applied by TCRdb to the multiplex PCR reads, yields one record per CDR3 protein. This table has more than 95,000 distinct CDR3 sequences, 23% appearing once. The sequence was obtained from a human donor with low-grade glioma or glioblastoma, undergoing nonglioma brain surgery, or in good health (not recorded which). The source material was glioma tissue, nonneoplastic brain tissue, or PBMCs (not recorded which). The rearrangement uses TRBV12-3 or TRBV12-4 and TRBJ1-3, with D unresolved. This CDR3 reads CASSLGGGMGYF. The CDR3 DNA follows: TGTGCCAGCAGTTTAGGTGGAGGCATGGGATATTTT.